A selection of T cell receptor beta chains follows, all from one sample in a study of vaccination and CD4 T cells after COVID-19. No antigens are known for them. TCRdb passed the PCR reads through MiXCR, listing each CDR3 protein once. Found here are some 9,700 distinct CDR3 sequences, 35% of them singletons; the top ten hold 8.3%. Sequencing was done on a sample of CD4+ T cells from blood, cultured in vitro. The receptors were gathered from a human donor in good health. Both conserved end residues are part of each CDR3.

V	J	CDR3
TRBV4-2	TRBJ2-5	CASSQGGGETQYF
TRBV7-8	TRBJ2-5	CASIPFTGLADQETQYF
TRBV7-2	TRBJ2-3	CASSLRLTQYF
TRBV15	TRBJ1-5	CATSRSGNQPQHF
TRBV6-5	TRBJ2-7	CASSYPKATGAGEQYF
TRBV7-3	TRBJ1-1	CASSLGKGSLNTEAFF
TRBV24-1	TRBJ1-5	CATSGRGTGNQPQHF
TRBV7-7	TRBJ1-3	CASSPDTGNTIYF
TRBV2	TRBJ2-7	CASGWGGRDSEQYF
TRBV6-2/TRBV6-3	TRBJ2-7	CASSYSRGRRLYEQYF
TRBV7-2	TRBJ2-1	CASRKGLAGDEQFF
TRBV19	TRBJ2-1	CASSIDLRVYNEQFF
TRBV5-1	TRBJ2-1	CASSPLDSSYNEQFF
TRBV6-1	TRBJ1-5	CASSAPGRRKDQPQHF
TRBV7-8	TRBJ2-7	CASSLEGGRTYEQYF